This TCR beta chain is from a study of T cell responses to AZD1222 COVID-19 vaccine. Points from the study as a whole: The breadth and depth of Spike-specific TCRs increased once two AZD1222 doses had been given. Mostly white British, mostly female donors; authors suggested clonal diversity may be underestimated. Among those given AZD1222, only 6 or 7 were seropositive at baseline.

This clone has just one count. The antigen is undetermined. V lost 0 bases to trimming and J lost 8 bases; unmatched junction nucleotides: 5. This CDR3 region has 15 residues. CDR1 is SGHRS, CDR2 YFSETQ, per germline. Using immunoSEQ multiplex PCR, the repertoire was profiled, and TCRdb retains in-frame clones only, with some absent. The sample records 130,000 or so clones, about 91% being singletons. The receptor was derived from an adult in good health. Source: peripheral blood, taken on day 0 of AZD1222 vaccination. V gene TRBV5-1 combines with J gene TRBJ1-3; 10 nucleotides align to TRBD1. CDR3 sequence reads: CASSLGGTGADTIYF. CDR3 sequence (DNA): TGCGCCAGCAGCTTGGGTGGGACAGGGGCTGACACCATATATTTT.